The text below deals with one TCR beta chain. The authors prepared the TCRbeta library with unique molecular identifiers. TCRdb reprocessed the PCR reads with MiXCR, giving one entry per CDR3 protein. The repertoire holds 700,000 or so distinct CDR3 sequences, with around 13% as singletons. This specimen belongs to a study of T-cell reconstitution after alpha-beta-depleted transplantation in children. The CDR3 has 19 residues. The V end was cut by 1 base, the J end by 2 bases, with 23 bases between. The sequence came from a girl between 2 and 10 years old with congenital amegakaryocytic thrombocytopenia, due to receive a stem cell transplant. Sequences were derived from PBMCs, sampled before TCRalphabeta/CD19-depleted stem cell transplant. The genes are TRBV12-3 or TRBV12-4 and TRBJ2-5; D remains unclear. The CDR3 nucleotides are TGTGCCAGCAGTTTAGTACCCCCAAACAGAGGAGTCTGGCAAGAGACCCAGTACTTC. Translated: CASSLVPPNRGVWQETQYF.